This TCR beta chain was recorded in a study of identical twins. Study-level points and caveats: Out-of-frame alpha sequences common to twins exhibited a surplus of low generation probability.

TCRdb called the 5' RACE reads again in MiXCR, with one record for every CDR3 protein. The sample consists of around 1.7 million distinct CDR3 sequences, about 30% of them appearing once. This clonotype was seen a few times. Its antigen is still unknown. J gave up 8 bases and V 0 bases, and 11 bases lay outside the gene matches. This CDR3 is built from 17 residues. Looked up from germline, CDR1 is SGHTS and CDR2 is YDEGEE. This chain joins TRBV5-8 and TRBJ1-4, with 9 nucleotides matching TRBD1. The clonotype was recovered from a newborn girl in good health. Sequencing was carried out using cord blood. CDR3 nucleotides: TGTGCCAGCAGCTTGGAACTCCCGGGACAGGGTTTAGAAAAACTGTTTTTT. Its protein product is CASSLELPGQGLEKLFF.